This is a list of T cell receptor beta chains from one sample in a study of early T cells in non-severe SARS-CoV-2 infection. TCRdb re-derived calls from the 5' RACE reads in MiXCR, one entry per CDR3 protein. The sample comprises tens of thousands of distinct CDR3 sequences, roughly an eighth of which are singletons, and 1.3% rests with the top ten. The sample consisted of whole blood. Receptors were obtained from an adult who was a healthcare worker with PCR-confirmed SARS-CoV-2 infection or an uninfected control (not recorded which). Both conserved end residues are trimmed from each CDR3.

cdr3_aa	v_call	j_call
SARTRIGEKLF	TRBV20-1	TRBJ1-4
ASSLDQGREQY	TRBV11-2	TRBJ2-7
ASSGSHGNTIY	TRBV2	TRBJ1-3
ASSRGGGENVNGYT	TRBV6-5	TRBJ1-2
ASSLPAGAEEQY	TRBV28	TRBJ2-7
ASSNAPPRRQY	TRBV21-1	TRBJ2-7
APFTLSSYNEQF	TRBV6-5	TRBJ2-1
ASSLAGGSYEQY	TRBV28	TRBJ2-7
ASSLRTNEQF	TRBV28	TRBJ2-1
ASSPRLTRRGYT	TRBV18	TRBJ1-2
ASSGGTVDSYEQY	TRBV9	TRBJ2-7
ASSSFSIRDNEQF	TRBV7-6	TRBJ2-1
SVIQSSYNEQF	TRBV29-1	TRBJ2-1
ATSLGARDTQY	TRBV24-1	TRBJ2-3
ASSLLEDRGYTIY	TRBV11-2	TRBJ1-3
SVENREHYGYT	TRBV29-1	TRBJ1-2
SARKLAGSYNEQF	TRBV20-1	TRBJ2-1
ASSLWSEKLF	TRBV28	TRBJ1-4
ASSRGQDSPLH	TRBV9	TRBJ1-6
SAREGGPGDTQY	TRBV20-1	TRBJ2-3
ASSLQGGTGELF	TRBV3-1	TRBJ2-2
ASSLGVYGYT	TRBV7-9	TRBJ1-2
ASSLTDTGYEQF	TRBV7-6	TRBJ2-1